The 15 T cell receptor beta chains given below trace back to one sample, sequenced in a study of cytomegalovirus exposure and HLA in healthy donors. TCRdb's copy holds only in-frame clones and misses some; the assay was immunoSEQ multiplex PCR. The table shows some 100,000 clones, with about nine tenths occurring only once. The specimen was PBMCs. These receptors were collected from a man younger than 35 in good health and CMV-seropositive.

The chain couples TRBV6-5 to TRBJ2-1; TRBD2 aligns across 10 bases. V lost 5 bases to trimming and J lost 5 bases; unmatched junction nucleotides: 6. This CDR3 is 15 amino acids long. Germline loops: CDR1 MNHEY, CDR2 SVGAGI. The DNA of the CDR3 is TGTGCCAGCAGTCCCCGGACTAGCGGAAACAATGAGCAGTTCTTC. It codes for CASSPRTSGNNEQFF.

This chain joins TRBV7-8 and TRBJ2-7, with 10 bases aligning to TRBD2. Germline CDR1 and CDR2: SGHVS and FQNEAQ. This CDR3 is built from 15 residues. V dropped 1 base and J dropped 3; count of bases not matched to a gene: 3. CDR3 sequence: CASSLGAGGLYEQYF. As DNA, the CDR3 is TGTGCCAGCAGCTTAGGAGCGGGGGGGCTCTACGAGCAGTACTTC. Full variable domain (missing parts from reference TRBV7-8 and TRBJ2-7): GAGVSQSPRYKVAKRGQDVALRCDPISGHVSLFWYQQALGQGPEFLTYFQNEAQLDKSGLPSDRFFAERPEGSVSTLKIQRTQQEDSAVYLCASSLGAGGLYEQYFGPGTRLTVT.

V and J are TRBV4-2 and TRBJ2-5; the D gene is possibly TRBD2 (5 bases). V lost 1 base to trimming and J lost 1 base, with 10 bases between them. The germline V gene has CDR1 LGHNA and CDR2 YNFKEQ. CDR3 length: 15 amino acids. CDR3 loop: CASSQGRSGQETQYF. In DNA, the CDR3 is TGTGCCAGCAGCCAAGGGAGGAGCGGCCAAGAGACCCAGTACTTC.

The genes are TRBV6-1 and TRBJ1-2; D unresolved. The V end lost 6 bases, the J end lost 2 bases, and 10 bases lay between the germline ends. The CDR3 is made up of 13 amino acids. The germline gives CDR1 MNHNS, CDR2 SASEGT. CDR3 DNA: TGTGCCAGCAGGAGAATTTGGAACTATGGCTACACCTTC. This encodes CASRRIWNYGYTF.

The chain couples TRBV7-9 to TRBJ1-1; D not certain. The CDR3 is 13 residues long. From germline, CDR1 is SEHNR and CDR2 FQNEAQ (reference sequence). The germline V and J ends were trimmed by 5 bases and 5 bases, with 12 bases remaining between them. The CDR3 loop reads CASSTNSGTEAFF. The CDR3 DNA is TGTGCCAGCAGCACCAACTCGGGGACTGAAGCTTTCTTT.

The genes are TRBV5-4 and TRBJ1-1; no firm D call. Trimming pared 1 base from V and 3 bases from J, leaving 7 bases between. In germline, CDR1 is SGHNT, CDR2 YYREEE (reference sequence). The CDR3 length is 13 residues. The CDR3 nucleotides read TGTGCCAGCAGCTTGCAGGCCGACACTGAAGCTTTCTTT. Its translation: CASSLQADTEAFF.

A single count supports this clone. The chain carries TRBV5-4 and TRBJ1-2; TRBD1 matches 9 bases. The germline CDR1 and CDR2 sequences are SGHNT and YYREEE (reference sequence). The CDR3 consists of 14 residues. V lost 4 bases to trimming and J lost 7 bases; unmatched junction nucleotides: 8. CDR3 amino acids: CASSLPGQGGGYTF. CDR3 nucleotides: TGTGCCAGCAGCCTACCGGGACAGGGTGGTGGCTACACCTTC.

The chain combines TRBV10-3 with TRBJ2-5, with D perhaps matching TRBD2 (7 bases). The V and J ends lost 11 bases and 2 bases respectively, with 15 bases between them. The length of the CDR3 is 13 residues. Germline-derived CDR1 and CDR2 are ENHRY and SYGVKD. The CDR3 DNA reads as TGTGCCTCTGCGGGGGCTGATCAAGAGACCCAGTACTTC. Translated, it gives CASAGADQETQYF.

This clone showed up just once. V usage is TRBV7-7 and J usage is TRBJ2-7, with 9 bases fitting TRBD1. Germline V gives CDR1 SSHAT, CDR2 FNYEAQ (reference sequence). This CDR3 spans 15 amino acids. The junction had 11 bases not matched to a gene; V was cut back by 5 bases and J by 6 bases. The CDR3 sequence is CASSPPRDRDSEQYF. The CDR3, as DNA: TGTGCCAGCAGCCCACCACGGGACAGGGACTCCGAGCAGTACTTC.

V and J are TRBV29-1 and TRBJ1-1; TRBD1 aligns across 9 bases. There are 12 residues in the CDR3. Trimming took 8 bases from V and 5 from J; bases not matched to a gene: 6. In germline, CDR1 is SQVTM, CDR2 ANQGSEA. In DNA form, the CDR3 reads TGCAGCCCGGACAGGGGAGGAACTGAAGCTTTCTTT. Amino acids: CSPDRGGTEAFF. Full variable domain (remainder filled in from reference TRBV29-1 and TRBJ1-1): SAVISQKPSRDICQRGTSLTIQCQVDSQVTMMFWYRQQPGQSLTLIATANQGSEATYESGFVIDKFPISRPNLTFSTLTVSNMSPEDSSIYLCSPDRGGTEAFFGQGTRLTVV.

This rearrangement joins TRBV7-9 to TRBJ2-2, with a tentative D call TRBD1 (5 bases). Looked up from germline, CDR1 is SEHNR and CDR2 is FQNEAQ (reference sequence). The CDR3 extends over 15 amino acids. V lost 2 bases, J lost 1 base, and 8 bases lay in between. In DNA form, the CDR3 reads TGTGCCAGCAGCTTATCCAGGGTGAACACCGGGGAGCTGTTTTTT. It is translated as CASSLSRVNTGELFF.

The chain couples TRBV2 to TRBJ2-4, with 8 nucleotides matching TRBD1. CDR1 is SNHLY and CDR2 is FYNNEI in the germline V gene. After removal of 4 bases from V and 2 bases from J, the junction contained 13 bases not matched to a gene. The CDR3 is 18 amino acids. The CDR3 sequence: CASSGTGSLGGSKNIQYF. The CDR3 coding sequence is TGTGCCAGCAGTGGGACAGGGAGTCTTGGCGGGTCCAAAAACATTCAGTACTTC.

In DNA, the CDR3 is TGTGCCAGAGGCGGGGCAGGACCTTCGAACACCGGGGAGCTGTTTTTT. The encoded protein is CARGGAGPSNTGELFF. The chain couples TRBV27 to TRBJ2-2; TRBD2 might be the D (6 bases). CDR1 MNHEY and CDR2 SMNVEV come from the germline V gene (reference sequence). V was trimmed by 9 bases and J by 0 bases, leaving 17 bases between them. The CDR3 is 16 residues long.

V usage is TRBV27 and J usage is TRBJ2-7, with a possible D match to TRBD2 (5 bases). The CDR3 contains 14 residues. Deletions cut 3 bases from V and 2 bases from J, with 11 bases between. The germline gives CDR1 MNHEY, CDR2 SMNVEV (reference sequence). The DNA of the CDR3 is TGTGCCAGCAGTTTTGCGGGTGGAGCCTACGAGCAGTACTTC. Amino acids: CASSFAGGAYEQYF.

This clone was seen once. The chain employs TRBV5-1 and TRBJ1-4, with D unclear. Germline V lookup: CDR1 SGHRS, CDR2 YFSETQ. The CDR3 is 14 residues long. Trimming pared 0 bases from V and 6 bases from J, leaving 9 bases between. CDR3 nucleotides: TGCGCCAGCAGCTTGGGGCGGTTCGATGAAAAACTGTTTTTT. Its protein is CASSLGRFDEKLFF. The whole variable domain, remainder taken from reference TRBV5-1 and TRBJ1-4, is KAGVTQTPRYLIKTRGQQVTLSCSPISGHRSVSWYQQTPGQGLQFLFEYFSETQRNKGNFPGRFSGRQFSNSRSEMNVSTLELGDSALYLCASSLGRFDEKLFFGSGTQLSVL.